The 31 T cell receptor beta chains reported below all come from one sample, sequenced in a study of T-cell memory formation after mild COVID-19. TCRdb reanalysed the 5' RACE reads using MiXCR and keeps one entry per CDR3 protein. The sample holds a few hundred thousand distinct CDR3 sequences; approximately 19% are singletons and the top ten take around a fifth. Sequencing was carried out using PBMCs or a T cell subset sorted from them (not recorded which). The receptors here all came from a young man who had mild COVID-19 (a few samples of this study predate the infection). Cell type and time point are not known.

This chain links TRBV2 with TRBJ2-5; D is tentatively TRBD1 or TRBD2 (7 bases each). CDR3 length: 14 residues. Trimming removed 6 bases from V and 6 bases from J, with 17 bases in between. From germline, CDR1 is SNHLY and CDR2 FYNNEI. The CDR3 loop is CASSLQGRGKTQYF. CDR3 nucleotides: TGTGCCAGCAGCTTACAGGGGAGGGGTAAGACCCAGTACTTC.

J is TRBJ2-3 and V is TRBV20-1; D gene uncertain. The CDR3 is 12 amino acids. V dropped 5 bases and J dropped 3 bases, with 9 bases sitting between them. Germline CDR1 and CDR2: DFQATT and SNEGSKA (reference sequence). The CDR3 bases are TGCAGTGCTCCCGACGTTACAGATACGCAGTATTTT. This encodes CSAPDVTDTQYF.

This clonotype came up a few times. The V gene is TRBV7-2, the J gene TRBJ1-1; D is unclear. The CDR3 consists of 11 residues. Per germline, CDR1 SGHTA and CDR2 FQGNSA. V was pared by 11 bases and J by 1 base, with 8 bases between. Here the CDR3 reads CAPYGNTEAFF. CDR3 DNA: TGTGCCCCATACGGGAACACTGAAGCTTTCTTT.

CDR3 DNA: TGTGCCACCAGTGACCCAGGGGTAGGGGGCACAGATACGCAGTATTTT. This encodes CATSDPGVGGTDTQYF. The rearrangement joins TRBV24-1 to TRBJ2-3; D is possibly TRBD1 (6 bases). The CDR3 has 16 residues. Germline CDR1 KGHDR, CDR2 SFDVKD. Trimming stripped 4 bases from V and 1 base from J, with 14 bases between.

This clonotype was recorded a few times. V gene TRBV6-5 combines with J gene TRBJ1-1; 11 nucleotides line up with TRBD1. The germline V gene has CDR1 MNHEY and CDR2 SVGAGI. The trim removed 2 bases at V and 7 bases at J, leaving 3 bases unmatched. The CDR3 sequence is 14 residues long. The CDR3 region is CASSYGTGGGEAFF. CDR3 bases: TGTGCCAGCAGTTACGGGACAGGGGGGGGTGAAGCTTTCTTT.

In its sample, this clonotype was seen many times. This rearrangement joins TRBV7-9 to TRBJ2-1, with TRBD2 matching over 7 bases. The CDR3 runs to 13 residues. CDR1 is SEHNR, CDR2 FQNEAQ, per germline (reference sequence). Germline trimming cut 8 bases from V and 0 bases from J; bases unmatched to any gene: 1. In nucleotides, the CDR3 is TGTGCCAGCCGGGGGGACTCCTACAATGAGCAGTTCTTC. It codes for CASRGDSYNEQFF.

This clonotype turned up a few times. The CDR3 reads CASSSPQTRGSPLHF. CDR3 coding DNA: TGTGCCAGCAGTTCCCCTCAAACTCGGGGGTCACCCCTCCACTTT. The genes are TRBV28 and TRBJ1-6; a possible D gene is TRBD1 (5 bases). The CDR3 consists of 15 residues. Germline V gene sequence: CDR1 MDHEN, CDR2 SYDVKM. Trimming shortened V by 4 bases and J by 10 bases, and 17 bases separated the two germline ends.

The chain carries TRBV11-3 and TRBJ2-3, with a possible D match to TRBD1 (6 bases). Trimming pared 4 bases from V and 11 bases from J, leaving 13 bases between. The CDR3 consists of 12 residues. Germline V CDR1 and CDR2: SGHNT, YENEEA. This CDR3 is CASSSDRTRQYF. The CDR3 DNA reads TGTGCCAGCAGCTCCGACAGGACCCGGCAGTATTTT.

The V and J genes are TRBV14 and TRBJ2-3; D is uncertain. Looked up from germline, CDR1 is SGHDN and CDR2 is FVKESK. The CDR3 length is 14 residues. Trimming removed 1 base from V and 6 bases from J, with 11 bases in between. CDR3 bases: TGTGCCAGCAGCCAAGGAGGAGCGCGGGATACGCAGTATTTT. Translated: CASSQGGARDTQYF. Looking up the rest from reference TRBV14 and TRBJ2-3 gives the full variable domain: EAGVTQFPSHSVIEKGQTVTLRCDPISGHDNLYWYRRVMGKEIKFLLHFVKESKQDESGMPNNRFLAERTGGTYSTLKVQPAELEDSGVYFCASSQGGARDTQYFGPGTRLTVL.

The chain combines TRBV5-6 with TRBJ1-5; a weak D match, TRBD1 (6 bases). The CDR3 has 14 residues. Trimming took off 4 bases at V and 3 bases at J, with 11 bases between the two ends. Germline loops: CDR1 SGHDT, CDR2 YYEEEE. The CDR3 sequence is CASSVGQINQPQHF. The CDR3 DNA is TGTGCCAGCAGCGTAGGACAGATCAATCAGCCCCAGCATTTT.

This clonotype was counted a few times. The rearrangement uses TRBV7-6 and TRBJ2-3; unclear D gene. The V end was cut by 4 bases, the J end by 2 bases, with 7 bases between. CDR3 size: 13 residues. Germline values: CDR1 SGHVS, CDR2 FNYEAQ. CDR3 DNA sequence: TGTGCCAGCAGCTCCGAGACCACAGATACGCAGTATTTT. It is translated as CASSSETTDTQYF.

The chain is built from TRBV24-1 and TRBJ1-2; D gene unclear. This CDR3 spans 12 amino acids. The V and J ends lost 5 bases and 5 bases respectively, with 8 bases between them. Germline assignment: CDR1 KGHDR and CDR2 SFDVKD. CDR3 sequence: CATSAASYGYTF. CDR3 sequence (DNA): TGTGCCACCAGTGCGGCATCGTATGGCTACACCTTC.

This clonotype appeared a few times. The chain recombines TRBV12-5 with TRBJ2-7, with unresolved D. The CDR3 contains 13 residues. V lost 3 bases and J lost 2, with 8 bases in between. The germline CDR1 and CDR2 sequences are LGHNT and FRNRAP. The chain's CDR3 is CASGFVQTYEQYF. For the CDR3, the DNA is TGTGCTAGTGGTTTTGTGCAGACCTACGAGCAGTACTTC.

This clonotype has a handful of counts. J is TRBJ1-1 and V is TRBV7-6; D is perhaps TRBD1 (5 bases). CDR1 is SGHVS, CDR2 FNYEAQ, per germline. This CDR3 contains 14 residues. V was cut by 2 bases and J by 7 bases, with 14 bases left in between. As DNA, the CDR3 is TGTGCCAGCAGCTTAAGTATGAGGGGAGGTGAAGCTTTCTTT. It is translated as CASSLSMRGGEAFF.

As for this clonotype: This may be a read error, as it is one base from a much larger clone. The chain joins TRBV3-1 to TRBJ1-1; D unclear. The CDR3 length is 12 residues. Germline lookup yields CDR1 LGHDT and CDR2 YNNKEL (reference sequence). CDR3 bases: TGTGCCAGCAGCCAAGGGGAGACTGAAGCTTACTTT. Its translation is CASSQGETEAYF.

The rearrangement joins TRBV4-3 to TRBJ2-1; D gene uncertain. The germline CDR1 and CDR2 sequences are LGHNA and YSLEER. The CDR3 consists of 14 residues. V lost 1 base and J 4 bases, leaving 8 bases between the germline ends. CDR3 in DNA: TGCGCCAGCAGCCAAGGCTTCAATTACAATGAGCAGTTCTTC. Encoded protein: CASSQGFNYNEQFF.

The chain joins TRBV7-8 to TRBJ1-6; no firm D call. This CDR3 is 16 amino acids long. The V and J ends lost 1 base and 8 bases respectively, with 15 bases between them. Germline V gene sequence: CDR1 SGHVS, CDR2 FQNEAQ. The CDR3 here is CASSLERPLEYSPLHF. For the CDR3, the DNA is TGTGCCAGCAGCTTAGAAAGGCCTCTCGAATATTCACCCCTCCACTTT.

This clonotype was picked up a small number of times. The chain recombines TRBV5-1 with TRBJ2-1; D might be TRBD1 or TRBD2, each matching 6 bases. Trimming left V 5 bases short and J 10 bases short, with 19 bases between. This CDR3 spans 14 amino acids. Per germline, CDR1 SGHRS and CDR2 YFSETQ. The CDR3 DNA reads as TGCGCCAGCAGTATTAGGGGGGCGCCGAGGGAGCAGTTCTTC. This gives the protein CASSIRGAPREQFF. Supplemented by reference TRBV5-1 and TRBJ2-1, the full variable domain reads KAGVTQTPRYLIKTRGQQVTLSCSPISGHRSVSWYQQTPGQGLQFLFEYFSETQRNKGNFPGRFSGRQFSNSRSEMNVSTLELGDSALYLCASSIRGAPREQFFGPGTRLTVL.

The chain recombines TRBV6-6 with TRBJ1-5; 7 bases line up with TRBD1. This CDR3 region has 14 residues. V lost 4 bases to trimming and J lost 6 bases; unmatched junction nucleotides: 6. Germline CDR1 and CDR2: MNHNY and SVGAGI (reference sequence). The CDR3: CASSLDRVSQPQHF. DNA of the CDR3: TGTGCCAGCAGTTTAGACAGGGTTAGTCAGCCCCAGCATTTT.

At least ten counts were recorded for this clonotype. The genes are TRBV28 and TRBJ1-2; 7 bases line up with TRBD1. Germline assignment: CDR1 MDHEN and CDR2 SYDVKM. V dropped 5 bases and J dropped 2; count of bases not matched to a gene: 2. CDR3 length equals 13 residues. The CDR3 loop is CASSEGQNYGYTF. The CDR3, as DNA: TGTGCCAGCAGTGAGGGACAGAACTATGGCTACACCTTC.

This clonotype was picked up a small number of times. This sequence joins TRBV6-5 and TRBJ1-2; 8 bases line up with TRBD1. V gave up 7 bases and J gave up 4 bases; unmatched junction bases: 8. The CDR3 totals 14 residues. CDR1 and CDR2 (germline): MNHEY, SVGAGI. The CDR3 DNA follows: TGTGCCAGCACCGAACAGGGGGAGGCCTATGGCTACACCTTC. Translated, it gives CASTEQGEAYGYTF.

There are a few counts of this clonotype. The chain has TRBV7-2 and TRBJ1-5; D is unresolved. The V end lost 2 bases, the J end lost 7 bases, and 9 bases lay between the germline ends. Germline-derived CDR1 and CDR2 are SGHTA and FQGNSA. This CDR3 comprises 13 residues. This CDR3 reads CASSLSASQPQHF. The CDR3, as DNA: TGTGCCAGCAGCTTAAGTGCTTCCCAGCCCCAGCATTTT.

The gene calls are TRBV10-3 and TRBJ2-5; the D gene is possibly TRBD1 (6 bases). The CDR3 is 13 amino acids. The germline V gene has CDR1 ENHRY and CDR2 SYGVKD. V was trimmed by 7 bases and J by 5 bases, leaving 14 bases between them. The CDR3 is CAITRGPGETQYF. The DNA of the CDR3 is TGTGCCATCACCAGGGGACCCGGGGAGACCCAGTACTTC.

The V and J genes are TRBV21-1 and TRBJ1-4; TRBD1, the D gene given by the table, was not confirmed from the DNA. TRBV21-1 is deemed a pseudogene. This CDR3 has 13 amino acids. CDR3: CASSKPPGRKLFF. The CDR3 DNA follows: TGTGCCAGCAGCAAACCCCCCGGACGAAAACTGTTTTTT.

The chain combines TRBV9 with TRBJ2-3, with D perhaps given as TRBD1 or TRBD2 (7 bases each). CDR3 length: 16 residues. V was cut by 1 base and J by 3 bases, with 15 bases left in between. The germline gives CDR1 SGDLS, CDR2 YYNGEE. CDR3 in amino acids: CASSVWAQGGTDTQYF. The CDR3 DNA reads TGTGCCAGCAGCGTATGGGCCCAGGGGGGGACAGATACGCAGTATTTT.

V is TRBV18 and J is TRBJ2-5; D gene uncertain. The CDR3 is 13 residues long. Trimming shortened V by 3 bases and J by 2 bases, and 7 bases separated the two germline ends. Per the germline V gene, CDR1 is KGHSH and CDR2 is LQKENI. The CDR3 DNA sequence: TGTGCCAGCTCACCCCTTGGACAAGAGACCCAGTACTTC. Its protein product is CASSPLGQETQYF.

Note on this clonotype: Sequence at one end of the junction differs from germline and may be a read error. The rearrangement uses TRBV19 and TRBJ1-3; TRBD1 might be the D (5 bases). This CDR3 spans 13 amino acids. Germline V gene sequence: CDR1 LNHDA, CDR2 SQIVND (reference sequence). The CDR3: CASSTGAGNAIYF. In DNA form, the CDR3 reads TGTGCCAGTAGTACTGGGGCCGGAAACGCCATATATTTT.

This clonotype was observed a few times. The V and J genes are TRBV4-3 and TRBJ2-1; 7 positions agree with TRBD2. Germline V gene sequence: CDR1 LGHNA, CDR2 YSLEER. J was trimmed by 10 bases and V by 3 bases; bases with no gene match: 9. The length of the CDR3 is 14 residues. DNA for the CDR3: TGCGCCAGCAGCCACCTCGGGGCGGGGGAAGAGCAGTTCTTC. Translated, it gives CASSHLGAGEEQFF.

The chain is built from TRBV15 and TRBJ1-5; D is undetermined. V was shortened by 5 bases and J by 2 bases, with 10 bases between the two germline ends. The CDR3 consists of 14 residues. Germline CDR1 is LNHNV and CDR2 is YYDKDF (reference sequence). For the CDR3, the DNA is TGTGCCACCAGCGATCCCAATGGCAATCAGCCCCAGCATTTT. Translation: CATSDPNGNQPQHF.

The chain is built from TRBV5-8 and TRBJ1-1, with TRBD1 as a possible D gene (6 bases). CDR3 size: 15 residues. The germline CDR1 and CDR2 sequences are SGHTS and YDEGEE. Deletions cut 5 bases from V and 0 bases from J, with 14 bases between. This chain's CDR3 is CASREGHLLNTEAFF. The CDR3 region has the DNA TGTGCCAGCAGGGAGGGACATTTACTGAACACTGAAGCTTTCTTT.

V usage is TRBV28 and J usage is TRBJ2-7; perhaps D is TRBD1 or TRBD2 (5 bases each). CDR1 MDHEN and CDR2 SYDVKM come from the germline V gene. CDR3 length: 12 residues. Trimming took 5 bases from V and 3 from J, leaving 8 bases between them. CDR3 in amino acids: CASSRDRYEQYV. The CDR3 region has the DNA TGTGCCAGCAGTCGGGACCGCTACGAGCAGTACGTC.